The clone carrying this T cell receptor beta chain has just a few counts. Per the germline V gene, CDR1 is DFQATT and CDR2 is SNEGSKA (reference sequence). V trimming: 2 bases; J trimming: 4 bases; junction bases outside the gene matches: 8. There are 15 residues in the CDR3. Unique molecular identifiers were incorporated during preparation of the TCRbeta library. TCRdb passed the PCR reads through MiXCR, listing each CDR3 protein once. This sample has around 250,000 distinct CDR3 sequences, with around 9.6% found just once. The source of the sample is a study of T-cell reconstitution after alpha-beta-depleted transplantation in children.

Sequencing used PBMCs from the stem cell graft donor, obtained from the stem cell graft. The chain has TRBV20-1 and TRBJ2-5, with 9 bases aligning to TRBD2. The TCR comes from a human donor who donated a stem cell graft to a child with SCID. The chain's CDR3 is CSARPPGLARETQYF. As DNA, the CDR3 is TGCAGTGCTAGACCCCCGGGACTAGCTCGAGAGACCCAGTACTTC.